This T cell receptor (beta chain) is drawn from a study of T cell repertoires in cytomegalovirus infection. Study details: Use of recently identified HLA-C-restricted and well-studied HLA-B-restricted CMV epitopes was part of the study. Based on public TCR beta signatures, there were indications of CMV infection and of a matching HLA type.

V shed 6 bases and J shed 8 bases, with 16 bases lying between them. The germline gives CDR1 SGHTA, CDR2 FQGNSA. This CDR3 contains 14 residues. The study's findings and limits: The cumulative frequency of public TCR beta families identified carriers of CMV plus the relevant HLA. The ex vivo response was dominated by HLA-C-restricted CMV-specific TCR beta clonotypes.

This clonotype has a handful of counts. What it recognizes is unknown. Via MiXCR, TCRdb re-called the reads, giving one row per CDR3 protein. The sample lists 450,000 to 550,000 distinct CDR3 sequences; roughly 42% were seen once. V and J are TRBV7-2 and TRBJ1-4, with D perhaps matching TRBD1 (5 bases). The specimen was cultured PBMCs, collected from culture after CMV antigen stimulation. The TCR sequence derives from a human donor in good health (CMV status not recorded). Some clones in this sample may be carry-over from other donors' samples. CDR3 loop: CASRRGGNDEKLFF. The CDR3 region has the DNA TGTGCCAGCAGACGCGGGGGAAATGACGAAAAACTGTTTTTT. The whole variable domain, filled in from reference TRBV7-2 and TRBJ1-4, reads GAGVSQSPSNKVTEKGKDVELRCDPISGHTALYWYRQSLGQGLEFLIYFQGNSAPDKSGLPSDRFSAERTGGSVSTLTIQRTQQEDSAVYLCASRRGGNDEKLFFGSGTQLSVL.